These 5 T cell receptor beta chains were sequenced from one sample in a study of T cells after somatic rescue of genetic block. The data were produced by immunoSEQ multiplex PCR, yet TCRdb's version contains in-frame clones alone and is incomplete. Found here are tens of thousands of clones, around 96% of them singletons; the top ten hold roughly 0.074%. Sequenced sample: peripheral blood mononuclear cells (PBMCs). Receptor source: a child less than two years old.

Regarding this clone: Other DNA sequences in this sample translate to the same CDR3. The chain joins TRBV4-2 to TRBJ1-1; D ambiguous. Germline V lookup: CDR1 LGHNA, CDR2 YNFKEQ. The V gene lost 8 bases and the J gene lost 3 bases, with 16 bases spanning the gap. The CDR3 consists of 14 residues. The CDR3 nucleotides are TGTGCCAGCCGCAGAGAGTGGCGGGACACTGAAGCTTTCTTT. Translating gives CASRREWRDTEAFF.

The rearrangement joins TRBV15 to TRBJ1-2; D remains ambiguous. The CDR3 totals 13 residues. The ends were cut back, 1 base at V and 4 bases at J, with 7 bases in the middle. Germline V gene data show CDR1 as LNHNV and CDR2 as YYDKDF (reference sequence). The CDR3 is CATSRGPLYGYTF. CDR3 coding DNA: TGTGCCACCAGCAGAGGACCGCTCTATGGCTACACCTTC.

This rearrangement joins TRBV11-2 to TRBJ2-5; TRBD1 agrees at 7 bases. J lost 2 bases, V lost 2 bases, and 5 bases had no gene match. Germline CDR1 SGHAT, CDR2 FQNNGV. The CDR3 runs to 15 residues. CDR3 DNA sequence: TGTGCCAGCAGCTTAAAGACAGGGCAACAAGAGACCCAGTACTTC. This sequence encodes CASSLKTGQQETQYF.

This CDR3 reads CASSLGSTDTQYF. The CDR3 coding sequence is TGTGCCAGCAGCTTAGGGAGCACAGATACGCAGTATTTT. The chain has TRBV7-9 and TRBJ2-3; D not resolved. CDR3 length equals 13 residues. Germline loops: CDR1 SEHNR, CDR2 FQNEAQ (reference sequence). V was pared by 1 base and J by 0 bases, with 2 bases between. The complete variable domain, with remaining parts taken from reference TRBV7-9 and TRBJ2-3, reads DTGVSQNPRHKITKRGQNVTFRCDPISEHNRLYWYRQTLGQGPEFLTYFQNEAQLEKSRLLSDRFSAERPKGSFSTLEIQRTEQGDSAMYLCASSLGSTDTQYFGPGTRLTVL.

The gene calls are TRBV4-1 and TRBJ2-7; possible D gene TRBD1, 5 bases. This CDR3 spans 15 amino acids. Germline CDR1 is MGHRA and CDR2 is YSYEKL. V lost 4 bases and J lost 7, with 20 bases in between. CDR3 residues: CASSPSWVTGLEQYF. CDR3 coding DNA: TGCGCCAGCAGCCCAAGTTGGGTCACAGGTTTGGAGCAGTACTTC.